This TCR beta chain was recorded in a study of shared clonotypes between healthy human individuals. Study at large: The donors, two women and three men, were aged 18 to 49.

V dropped 4 bases and J dropped 1 base, with 18 bases sitting between them. Germline values: CDR1 SGHDT, CDR2 YYEEEE. The CDR3 has 16 amino acids. Sequenced by immunoSEQ multiplex PCR; TCRdb stores in-frame clones only, minus some. Of about 500,000 clones listed, roughly four fifths are singletons. The clonotype originates from a woman aged 40 to 50 in good health. Some clones in this sample may be carry-over from other donors' samples. V gene TRBV5-6 combines with J gene TRBJ2-7; D unresolved. The source material was PBMCs. CDR3 in amino acids: CASSLRGEAVSYEQYF. The CDR3 region has the DNA TGTGCCAGCAGCCTCAGAGGAGAAGCCGTATCCTACGAGCAGTACTTC.